Listed below are T cell receptor beta chains from one sample, sequenced in a study of cytomegalovirus exposure and HLA in healthy donors. Libraries were prepared by immunoSEQ multiplex PCR; TCRdb keeps only in-frame clonotypes and omits some of them. This table has about 210,000 clones, around 83% appearing once. What was sequenced was PBMCs. The receptor set was obtained from a man aged 35 to 55 in good health and CMV-seropositive. Both conserved end residues are part of each CDR3. The D gene is left open where the match is weak. Where a row states a size, it is once, few, many or the class of an expanded clone; other rows omit it.

>-|TRBJ2-2|TRBV9|-
CASSWDTSNTGELFF
>-|TRBJ1-2|TRBV2|TRBD1
CASSESGDRGYGYTF
>-|TRBJ2-7|TRBV9|-
CASSVGAGSSYEQYF
>-|TRBJ2-1|TRBV15|-
CATSRSGVDNEQFF
>-|TRBJ1-4|TRBV28|TRBD1
CASSRGGQGYEKLFF
>-|TRBJ2-5|TRBV11-1|-
CASSLDRHETQYF
>-|TRBJ1-5|TRBV27|TRBD1
CASSPRTGGESQPQHF
>once|TRBJ2-7|TRBV30|TRBD2
CACAVAGPSHEQYF
>-|TRBJ2-7|TRBV6-5|TRBD1
CASRTGTGGVHEQYF
>-|TRBJ2-1|TRBV25-1|TRBD2
CASSEPASGSRDEQFF
>-|TRBJ2-2|TRBV29-1|-
CSVAQGTNTGELFF
>-|TRBJ1-6|TRBV2|-
CASSEVIRGDSPLHF
>-|TRBJ2-7|TRBV13|-
CASSLSGNRYEQYF
>few|TRBJ2-7|TRBV2|-
CASREDRLAGWEQYF
>once|TRBJ2-7|TRBV9|-
CASSAGGLGEHYEQYF
>-|TRBJ2-1|TRBV11-2|TRBD2
CASSLVGSGRALLF
>-|TRBJ1-1|TRBV5-4|-
CASSATDGTEAFF
>-|TRBJ1-3|TRBV30|-
CAWSGQGSGNTIYF
>-|TRBJ1-2|TRBV5-4|TRBD1
CASSLERTGGGHGYTF
>-|TRBJ2-7|TRBV15|-
CATSGAFYEQYF
>-|TRBJ2-1|TRBV18|-
CASSVSNRDNEQFF
>-|TRBJ1-2|TRBV5-1|-
CASSLEGLNYGYTF
>-|TRBJ1-1|TRBV9|TRBD1
CASSPRQGQVEAFF
>-|TRBJ2-3|TRBV6-5|-
CASSYAEGLTDTQYF
>-|TRBJ1-1|TRBV19|TRBD1
CASSIQTGESEAFF
>once|TRBJ2-7|TRBV5-1|-
CASSLLQGGEQYF
>-|TRBJ2-1|TRBV5-6|TRBD2
CASSLVTSGAYNEQFF
>-|TRBJ2-1|TRBV9|-
CASSVDASENEQFF
>once|TRBJ2-6|TRBV4-3|-
CASSQGRGVSGANGLTF
>-|TRBJ1-1|TRBV30|TRBD1
CAWSEDQTGNNEAFF
>once|TRBJ2-5|TRBV5-1|TRBD1
CASTREQGSETQYF
>-|TRBJ2-7|TRBV7-2|-
CASSSGIYSYEQYF
>-|TRBJ2-7|TRBV7-6|-
CASSLVIEEQYF
>medium-sized|TRBJ2-2|TRBV7-9|TRBD1
CASRNDRDFNTGELFF
>-|TRBJ1-1|TRBV5-6|-
CASRRGGTEAFF
>-|TRBJ2-5|TRBV5-1|TRBD2
CASSEGLAGGREQYF
>-|TRBJ1-1|TRBV25-1|-
CASSEWEVTSTEAFF
>-|TRBJ2-1|TRBV6-6|TRBD1
CASKPGQGYNEQFF
>-|TRBJ2-7|TRBV5-1|TRBD1
CASSLGIKTGAGYEQYF